A single sample gave rise to the 25 T cell receptor beta chains below, sequenced in a study of long-term antiretroviral therapy in people with HIV. Researchers report immunoSEQ v3.0 was run at survey level. Profiling relied on immunoSEQ multiplex PCR, and the TCRdb table lists in-frame clones only, not all of them. Here the sample spans about 12,000 clones, about 88% being singletons. The input for sequencing was unsorted PBMCs, taken 2.1 years after starting antiretroviral therapy. The receptors stem from a woman aged 40 to 55 with HIV.

CDR3 DNA: TGTGCCAGCAGCCCCCTGGGGGTCGGCACTGAAGCTTTCTTT. Translating it yields CASSPLGVGTEAFF. The genes are TRBV11-2 and TRBJ1-1; possible D gene TRBD1, 5 bases. The CDR3 is made up of 14 amino acids. Germline-derived CDR1 and CDR2 are SGHAT and FQNNGV. Between the trimmed V and J ends, which lost 5 bases and 4 bases, there was a span of 14 bases.

A single count supports this clone. J is TRBJ2-2 and V is TRBV6-1; possible D gene TRBD1, 6 bases. Germline-derived CDR1 and CDR2 are MNHNS and SASEGT. V was shortened by 4 bases and J by 0 bases, with 12 bases between the two germline ends. The CDR3 extends over 16 amino acids. CDR3 sequence reads: CASSVGTGTNTGELFF. CDR3 coding DNA: TGTGCCAGCAGTGTGGGAACAGGGACGAACACCGGGGAGCTGTTTTTT.

The chain combines TRBV19 with TRBJ1-5; D is unresolved. Germline V CDR1 and CDR2: LNHDA, SQIVND (reference sequence). The CDR3 spans 12 residues. V dropped 4 bases and J dropped 10 bases, with 11 bases sitting between them. The CDR3 loop reads CASSTLEKPQHF. The CDR3 DNA is TGTGCCAGTAGTACCCTGGAAAAACCCCAGCATTTT.

This chain uses TRBV4-1 with TRBJ2-2; 7 bases map to TRBD1. V was clipped by 3 bases and J by 4 bases; unmatched bases: 5. Germline-derived CDR1 and CDR2 are MGHRA and YSYEKL. This CDR3 is 15 amino acids long. The CDR3: CASSQLGQATGELFF. The CDR3 DNA reads TGCGCCAGCAGCCAGCTAGGACAGGCCACCGGGGAGCTGTTTTTT.

The V call is TRBV9, the J call TRBJ1-2, with 9 bases aligning to TRBD1. Per germline, CDR1 SGDLS and CDR2 YYNGEE. Trimming removed 1 base from V and 5 bases from J; junction bases left unmatched: 15. This CDR3 contains 18 residues. The chain's CDR3 is CASSVNLGQGGVYYGYTF. CDR3 in DNA: TGTGCCAGCAGCGTAAACTTGGGACAGGGAGGCGTTTATTATGGCTACACCTTC.

This sequence joins TRBV7-2 and TRBJ2-7; 8 positions match TRBD1. Unmatched junction bases numbered 4, after V lost 2 bases and J lost 1 base. This CDR3 contains 15 residues. CDR1 and CDR2 (germline): SGHTA, FQGNSA. The CDR3 sequence is CASSLSGGFSYEQYF. Written as DNA, the CDR3 is TGTGCCAGCAGCTTATCAGGGGGCTTTTCCTACGAGCAGTACTTC.

V and J are TRBV2 and TRBJ2-1; no clear D. The CDR3 contains 13 residues. V shed 5 bases and J shed 0 bases, with 5 bases lying between them. Per the germline V gene, CDR1 is SNHLY and CDR2 is FYNNEI. The CDR3 DNA sequence: TGTGCCAGCAGTTTGAGCTCCTACAATGAGCAGTTCTTC. This encodes CASSLSSYNEQFF.

The chain carries TRBV6-5 and TRBJ2-1; D uncertain. The CDR3 is 15 residues long. Per germline, CDR1 MNHEY and CDR2 SVGAGI. Trimming cost V 6 bases and J 2 bases, with 14 bases left between them. In DNA, the CDR3 is TGTGCCAGCAGCCCTGACTGGTCCCCCTACAATGAGCAGTTCTTC. It is translated as CASSPDWSPYNEQFF.

V is TRBV21-1 and J is TRBJ2-3; the table's D call of TRBD1 was not tested on the DNA. TRBV21-1 is deemed a pseudogene. The CDR3 contains 19 residues. The CDR3 loop is CASSAIGRTGGEYQDTQYF. As DNA, the CDR3 is TGTGCCAGCAGCGCCATAGGTCGGACAGGGGGCGAGTATCAAGATACGCAGTATTTT.

The CDR3 region is CASSYSGGSSNYGYTF. CDR3 in DNA: TGTGCCAGCAGTTACTCCGGCGGATCCTCTAACTATGGCTACACCTTC. The chain combines TRBV6-5 with TRBJ1-2, with D hard to call. The germline V gene has CDR1 MNHEY and CDR2 SVGAGI. V was pared by 0 bases and J by 0 bases, with 11 bases between. The CDR3 covers 16 residues.

The chain carries TRBV18 and TRBJ1-1, with D hard to call. V dropped 3 bases and J dropped 0 bases, with 11 bases sitting between them. The CDR3 runs 15 residues. The germline V gene encodes CDR1 KGHSH and CDR2 LQKENI. CDR3 DNA sequence: TGTGCCAGCTCACCTCCCTCTAATATGAACACTGAAGCTTTCTTT. Amino acids: CASSPPSNMNTEAFF.

The rearrangement links TRBV10-2 to TRBJ2-3; 15 bases fit TRBD2. The germline CDR1 and CDR2 sequences are WSHSY and SAAADI. The CDR3 extends over 20 amino acids. V shed 7 bases, J shed 4 bases, and the junction held 18 bases outside the gene matches. CDR3 DNA: TGCGCCAGCACCCTCTCCAGGACTAGCGGGGGGGACATCTGGGCAGATACGCAGTATTTT. It encodes CASTLSRTSGGDIWADTQYF.

The chain uses TRBV27 and TRBJ2-1, with D perhaps TRBD2 (7 bases). This CDR3 has 17 residues. V lost 0 bases, J lost 7 bases, and 19 bases lay in between. Germline loops: CDR1 MNHEY, CDR2 SMNVEV (reference sequence). DNA for the CDR3: TGTGCCAGCAGTTTATCGGGGGGGGCCTCTTTGGGGAATGAGCAGTTCTTC. Translation: CASSLSGGASLGNEQFF.

The chain combines TRBV14 with TRBJ2-7; weak D call: TRBD2 (7 bases). The CDR3 is 16 amino acids. Germline V gives CDR1 SGHDN, CDR2 FVKESK. Trimming took off 1 base at V and 0 bases at J, with 13 bases between the two ends. CDR3 amino acids: CASSQVRGGDSYEQYF. CDR3 bases: TGTGCCAGCAGCCAAGTTCGAGGGGGGGACTCCTACGAGCAGTACTTC.

V gene TRBV10-3 combines with J gene TRBJ1-2; 8 positions match TRBD1. Losses at the gene ends were 10 bases for V and 8 bases for J; bases not matched to a gene: 12. There are 13 residues in the CDR3. Looked up from germline, CDR1 is ENHRY and CDR2 is SYGVKD. The CDR3 nucleotides are TGTGCCACCTTCCCAGGGGGCGCTTGGGGCTACACCTTC. It specifies CATFPGGAWGYTF.

The chain recombines TRBV6-1 with TRBJ1-2; unclear D gene. With 11 bases removed from V and 2 bases from J, the gap between germline ends came to 18 bases. Germline loops: CDR1 MNHNS, CDR2 SASEGT. The CDR3 runs to 14 residues. CDR3 DNA sequence: TGTGCCGTGGCCTACGGCATACTAAACTATGGCTACACCTTC. This gives the protein CAVAYGILNYGYTF.

The CDR3 DNA follows: TGTGCCAGTACCCCGGACAGGGCGTCGGGTTCACCCCTCCACTTT. Translation gives CASTPDRASGSPLHF. The gene calls are TRBV19 and TRBJ1-6; 8 positions agree with TRBD1. Germline lookup yields CDR1 LNHDA and CDR2 SQIVND (reference sequence). J gave up 9 bases and V 7 bases, and 11 bases lay outside the gene matches. There are 15 residues in the CDR3.

The rearrangement joins TRBV7-2 to TRBJ1-4, with D uncertain. V was cut by 1 base and J by 5 bases, with 11 bases left in between. The CDR3 length is 15 residues. Germline assignment: CDR1 SGHTA and CDR2 FQGNSA. The CDR3: CASSLVPGINEKLFF. The CDR3 DNA sequence: TGTGCCAGCAGCTTAGTTCCGGGTATAAATGAAAAACTGTTTTTT.

The chain has TRBV30 and TRBJ1-1, with D hard to call. The length of the CDR3 is 14 residues. With 2 bases removed from V and 0 bases from J, the gap between germline ends came to 10 bases. Germline CDR1 and CDR2: GTSNPN and SVGIG (reference sequence). The CDR3 loop is CAWSYSSVNTEAFF. DNA of the CDR3: TGTGCCTGGAGTTACTCTTCCGTGAACACTGAAGCTTTCTTT.

The rearrangement uses TRBV21-1 and TRBJ1-5. TRBV21-1 constitutes a pseudogene. The CDR3 contains 16 residues. CDR3 sequence: CASTPRGPLGNQPQHF. CDR3 DNA sequence: TGTGCCAGCACCCCAAGGGGACCCCTGGGCAATCAGCCCCAGCATTTT.

A note on this clone: The junction departs from germline at one end; a sequencing error may be responsible. The genes are TRBV4-3 and TRBJ2-7, with 8 nucleotides matching TRBD1. The germline CDR1 and CDR2 sequences are LGHNA and YSLEER. This CDR3 comprises 16 residues. CDR3 amino acids: CASSQVSARGLPSQLF. The CDR3 nucleotides are TGCGCCAGCAGCCAAGTCTCGGCCAGGGGGCTACCGTCCCAATTGTTC.

This chain joins TRBV5-3 and TRBJ2-2, with 11 bases matching TRBD1. TRBV5-3 is labeled an ORF, and its function is uncertain. This CDR3 is 18 amino acids long. V shed 4 bases and J 0 bases; nucleotides not matched to a gene: 8. The CDR3 DNA is TGTGCCAGAAGCCCGGGACAGGGGGATCCTCCGAACACCGGGGAGCTGTTTTTT. Translating it yields CARSPGQGDPPNTGELFF.

This sequence joins TRBV2 and TRBJ1-6; TRBD1 aligns across 10 bases. The junction had 7 bases not matched to a gene; V was cut back by 5 bases and J by 6 bases. This CDR3 is built from 16 residues. Germline CDR1 reads SNHLY; CDR2 reads FYNNEI. Here the CDR3 reads CASSRQGALTNSPLHF. Written as DNA, the CDR3 is TGTGCCAGCAGTAGACAGGGGGCTCTTACTAATTCACCCCTCCACTTT.

The chain has TRBV30 and TRBJ1-2, with 8 bases identical to TRBD1. The CDR3 consists of 14 residues. Germline V gene sequence: CDR1 GTSNPN, CDR2 SVGIG (reference sequence). V gave up 8 bases and J gave up 6 bases; unmatched junction bases: 14. CDR3 sequence (DNA): TGTGCCGCGGGGCCTAAGGACAGGGCAAATGGCTACACCTTC. This codes for CAAGPKDRANGYTF.

The genes are TRBV2 and TRBJ2-3; D possibly corresponds to TRBD2 (6 bases). Trimming cost V 3 bases and J 0 bases, with 10 bases left between them. There are 15 residues in the CDR3. Germline-derived CDR1 and CDR2 are SNHLY and FYNNEI. The CDR3: CASSEPGLSTDTQYF. CDR3 sequence (DNA): TGTGCCAGCAGTGAGCCGGGACTTAGCACAGATACGCAGTATTTT.